This T cell receptor (beta chain) was observed in a study of cytomegalovirus exposure and HLA in healthy donors. There are 12 residues in the CDR3. The germline V gene has CDR1 MDHEN and CDR2 SYDVKM. The V end was cut by 4 bases, the J end by 4 bases, with 7 bases between. Researchers ran the PCR with 60 Vbeta and 13 Jbeta primers. Authors' processing steps: It was a later analysis that counted about 80 million unique TCR beta chains, of which roughly 11 million were shared. Assay: immunoSEQ multiplex PCR; the TCRdb copy retains only in-frame clones and omits some. That table furnishes V, J and clone size, whereas the DNA furnished D and trimming. Recorded for this sample: 150,000 to 200,000 clones.

Source material: PBMCs. The TCR comes from a woman under 30 in good health and CMV-seropositive. The chain links TRBV28 to TRBJ1-2; no firm D call. CDR3 loop: CASSSGLYGYTF. CDR3 DNA: TGTGCCAGCAGTTCGGGTCTCTATGGCTACACCTTC.